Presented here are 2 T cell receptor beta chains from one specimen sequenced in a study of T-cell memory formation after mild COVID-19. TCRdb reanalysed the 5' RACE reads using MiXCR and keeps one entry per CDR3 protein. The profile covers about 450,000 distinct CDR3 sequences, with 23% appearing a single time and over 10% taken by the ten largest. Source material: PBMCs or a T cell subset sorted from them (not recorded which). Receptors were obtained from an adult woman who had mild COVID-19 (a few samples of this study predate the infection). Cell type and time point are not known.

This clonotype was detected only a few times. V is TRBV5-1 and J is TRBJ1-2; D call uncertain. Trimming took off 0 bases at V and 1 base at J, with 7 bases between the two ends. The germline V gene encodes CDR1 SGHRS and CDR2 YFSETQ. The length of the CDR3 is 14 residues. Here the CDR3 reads CASSLAEVNYGYTF. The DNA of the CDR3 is TGCGCCAGCAGCTTGGCGGAGGTTAACTATGGCTACACCTTC.

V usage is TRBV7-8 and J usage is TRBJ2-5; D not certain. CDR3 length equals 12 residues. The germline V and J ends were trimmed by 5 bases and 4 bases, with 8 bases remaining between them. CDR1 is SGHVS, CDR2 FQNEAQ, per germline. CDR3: CASSHWGETQYF. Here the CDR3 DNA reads TGTGCCAGCAGCCACTGGGGAGAGACCCAGTACTTC.